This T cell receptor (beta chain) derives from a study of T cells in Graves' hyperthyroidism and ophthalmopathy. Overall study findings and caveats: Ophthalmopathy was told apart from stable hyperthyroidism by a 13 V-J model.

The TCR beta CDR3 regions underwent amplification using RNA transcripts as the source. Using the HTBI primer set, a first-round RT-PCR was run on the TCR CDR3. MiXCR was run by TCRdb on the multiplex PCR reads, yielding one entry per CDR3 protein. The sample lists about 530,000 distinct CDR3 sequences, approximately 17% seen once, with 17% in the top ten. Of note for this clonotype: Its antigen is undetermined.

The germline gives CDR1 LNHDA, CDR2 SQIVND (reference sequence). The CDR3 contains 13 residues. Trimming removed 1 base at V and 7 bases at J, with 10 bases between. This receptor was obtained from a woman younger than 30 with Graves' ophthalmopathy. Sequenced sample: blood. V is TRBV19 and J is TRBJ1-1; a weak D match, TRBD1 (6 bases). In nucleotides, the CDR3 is TGTGCCAGTAGTATAGCAAGAGGGGGTGAAGCTTTCTTT. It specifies CASSIARGGEAFF.